This TCR beta chain was recovered during a study of response to subunit inactivated influenza vaccine. The CDR3 has 15 residues. Germline V CDR1 and CDR2: DFQATT, SNEGSKA (reference sequence). The ends were cut back, 0 bases at V and 2 bases at J, with 10 bases in the middle. TCRdb redid the calling of the RT-PCR reads with MiXCR, one entry per CDR3 protein. The sample holds over 800,000 distinct CDR3 sequences, about 20% seen once. This clonotype was detected only a few times. The sequencing used PBMCs from blood, collected roughly 5 days after vaccination. The source is a man aged 45-65 years who received an inactivated influenza vaccine. This rearrangement joins TRBV20-1 to TRBJ2-2; no clear D. CDR3 coding DNA: TGCAGTGCTAGAGATTATGGCGGTAACACCGGGGAGCTGTTTTTT. Translating gives CSARDYGGNTGELFF.